Sequencing of this TCR beta chain was carried out in a study of blood T cell repertoires in COVID-19. Study-level background: Samples taken during acute and convalescent COVID-19 were collected in the United States, Italy and Spain. PBMCs, B-cell-depleted T cells, or T cells provided the cDNA or gDNA that made up the material.

Germline CDR1 reads LNHNV; CDR2 reads YYDKDF (reference sequence). Deletions cut 0 bases from V and 5 bases from J, with 14 bases between. This CDR3 spans 15 amino acids. Original processing notes: Nucleated cell number was recorded as an estimate derived from reference gene primer amplification. The assay was immunoSEQ multiplex PCR, and TCRdb's table has in-frame clones only and misses some. Clone size and V and J calls were adopted from that table, with D and trimming inferred from the DNA. This repertoire shows approximately 250,000 clones, roughly 84% found once; its top ten account for 1.5%. The sequenced sample consisted of peripheral blood. The V and J genes are TRBV15 and TRBJ2-7; D is undetermined. The clonotype comes from a woman aged 40 to 50 who had recovered from COVID-19. The CDR3 DNA is TGTGCCACCAGCAGAGATCTAGGTTTGGTCCACGAGCAGTACTTC. Residues: CATSRDLGLVHEQYF.